This TCR beta chain was sequenced for a study of control samples from healthy donors and cancer patients. TCRdb's table, derived via immunoSEQ multiplex PCR, lists solely in-frame clones and lacks some. The sample includes 100,000 to 150,000 clones, around 86% of them seen just once. The sample was blood. The source is a man between 40 and 49 years old in good health.

CDR3 in DNA: TGTGCCAGCAGCTCGTGGGACAGGTCCAGGGGTGAAAAACTGTTTTTT. Translation: CASSSWDRSRGEKLFF. The chain has TRBV5-6 and TRBJ1-4; TRBD1 matches at 8 bases. The length of the CDR3 is 16 residues. CDR1 and CDR2 (germline): SGHDT, YYEEEE. After removal of 3 bases from V and 7 bases from J, the junction contained 11 bases not matched to a gene.